These 9 T cell receptor beta chains originate from one sample sequenced in a study of blood T cell repertoires in COVID-19. Assay used: immunoSEQ multiplex PCR; TCRdb lists only in-frame clones, some missing. The data show 65,000 to 95,000 clones, with about 80% seen just once and 12% held by the top ten. The sample consisted of peripheral blood. All receptors derive from a woman in her forties with active or convalescent COVID-19.

The chain carries TRBV5-1 and TRBJ2-1, with a possible D match to TRBD1 (6 bases). Germline CDR1 reads SGHRS; CDR2 reads YFSETQ. This CDR3 is built from 14 residues. Trimming stripped 0 bases from V and 8 bases from J, with 12 bases between. The CDR3, as DNA: TGCGCCAGCAGCTTGGCCAAGGGGGTGGATGAGCAGTTCTTC. Amino acid sequence: CASSLAKGVDEQFF.

The chain combines TRBV4-3 with TRBJ1-4; D is unresolved. The CDR3 sequence is 18 residues long. Germline V gives CDR1 LGHNA, CDR2 YSLEER. V shed 0 bases and J shed 4 bases, with 18 bases lying between them. CDR3 bases: TGCGCCAGCAGCCAAGATGTCAGGCAGTCAGCCTTTAATGAAAAACTGTTTTTT. Amino acids: CASSQDVRQSAFNEKLFF.

This chain joins TRBV5-4 and TRBJ1-2; a weak D match, TRBD1 (6 bases). This CDR3 contains 13 residues. V was trimmed by 2 bases and J by 8 bases, leaving 13 bases between them. The germline V gene encodes CDR1 SGHNT and CDR2 YYREEE (reference sequence). The CDR3 sequence: CASSLQGSDGYTF. In DNA, the CDR3 is TGTGCCAGCAGCTTACAGGGTTCTGACGGCTACACCTTC.

This clone was counted a single time. The chain links TRBV7-2 to TRBJ2-5, with 13 bases aligning to TRBD2. This CDR3 comprises 16 residues. Trimming removed 5 bases from V and 1 base from J; junction bases left unmatched: 4. CDR1 and CDR2 from the germline V gene are SGHTA and FQGNSA. The CDR3, as DNA: TGTGCCAGCAGCCCAGGGACTAGCGGGACCCAAGAGACCCAGTACTTC. Residues: CASSPGTSGTQETQYF.

This chain connects TRBV5-1 to TRBJ2-2, with D perhaps TRBD1 (5 bases). Germline V gives CDR1 SGHRS, CDR2 YFSETQ. V lost 1 base to trimming and J lost 4 bases, with 8 bases between them. This CDR3 is built from 14 residues. The CDR3 bases are TGCGCCAGCAGCTTGCCCAGGGCCACCGGGGAGCTGTTTTTT. Translation gives CASSLPRATGELFF.

Written as DNA, the CDR3 is TGTGCCAGCTCACCTAGCCTAAGTGAGACCCAGTACTTC. Translating gives CASSPSLSETQYF. The chain couples TRBV18 to TRBJ2-5; D not certain. Germline CDR1 KGHSH, CDR2 LQKENI. This CDR3 region has 13 residues. Trimming took 3 bases from V and 5 from J, leaving 10 bases between them.

The V call is TRBV11-3, the J call TRBJ2-7, with TRBD2 as a possible D gene (6 bases). The V end lost 3 bases, the J end lost 2 bases, and 11 bases lay between the germline ends. Germline assignment: CDR1 SGHNT and CDR2 YENEEA. The CDR3 runs to 14 residues. CDR3 region: CASSFQAGTYEQYF. In nucleotides, the CDR3 is TGTGCCAGCAGCTTTCAAGCGGGTACCTACGAGCAGTACTTC.

The chain combines TRBV18 with TRBJ2-6, with TRBD1 matching over 8 bases. Germline loops: CDR1 KGHSH, CDR2 LQKENI. Losses at the gene ends were 3 bases for V and 3 bases for J; bases not matched to a gene: 1. This CDR3 spans 15 amino acids. CDR3 in amino acids: CASSPDRGGANVLTF. The CDR3, as DNA: TGTGCCAGCTCACCCGACAGGGGTGGGGCCAACGTCCTGACTTTC.

The V call is TRBV27, the J call TRBJ2-1; perhaps TRBD1 as D (5 bases). CDR3 length equals 15 residues. CDR1 is MNHEY and CDR2 is SMNVEV in the germline V gene (reference sequence). Trimming left V 7 bases short and J 2 bases short, with 15 bases between. The CDR3 DNA is TGTGCCAGCAATAGACAGCCCCCTACCTACAATGAGCAGTTCTTC. It is translated as CASNRQPPTYNEQFF.